The 16 T cell receptor beta chains given below trace back to one sample, sequenced in a study of molecular identifiers for immune sequencing clone quantification. Each CDR3 protein is one row after TCRdb ran MiXCR on the PCR reads. The table records fewer than 70,000 distinct CDR3 sequences, about a sixth of them present only once. The sample taken for sequencing was naive CD8+ T cells from blood, with Jurkat cell RNA spiked in. Subset indicated: FACS-sorted CD8+CD4-CCR7+CD45RA+ naive T cells. The receptor set was obtained from a human donor in good health. Some libraries in this study had Jurkat cell RNA spiked in.

This clonotype occurred many times. The chain links TRBV7-9 to TRBJ1-6; 8 bases fit TRBD1. After removal of 3 bases from V and 13 bases from J, the junction contained 8 bases not matched to a gene. The germline gives CDR1 SEHNR, CDR2 FQNEAQ (reference sequence). The CDR3 consists of 14 residues. The CDR3 coding sequence is TGTGCCAGCAGCTTCGTTTCAGGGGGCTCGCCCCTCCACTTT. It is translated as CASSFVSGGSPLHF.

This clonotype was seen repeatedly, ten times or more. This sequence joins TRBV5-1 and TRBJ2-3; perhaps TRBD2 as D (6 bases). The CDR3 sequence is 15 residues long. Per germline, CDR1 SGHRS and CDR2 YFSETQ. V lost 0 bases, J lost 5 bases, and 13 bases lay in between. For the CDR3, the DNA is TGCGCCAGCAGCTTGGATCTGGCGCGGGGAGATACGCAGTATTTT. Translated, it gives CASSLDLARGDTQYF. The full variable domain, its missing parts supplied by reference TRBV5-1 and TRBJ2-3, is KAGVTQTPRYLIKTRGQQVTLSCSPISGHRSVSWYQQTPGQGLQFLFEYFSETQRNKGNFPGRFSGRQFSNSRSEMNVSTLELGDSALYLCASSLDLARGDTQYFGPGTRLTVL.

This clonotype was counted ten times or more. The V call is TRBV19, the J call TRBJ2-7; D unclear. Trimming left V 3 bases short and J 0 bases short, with 9 bases between. The CDR3 is made up of 14 amino acids. CDR1 and CDR2 from the germline V gene are LNHDA and SQIVND (reference sequence). Here the CDR3 DNA reads TGTGCCAGTAGTATTTCCTATCTCTCCTACGAGCAGTACTTC. It yields the protein CASSISYLSYEQYF.

The table lists this clonotype with many counts. Here the CDR3 reads CASSSPRADTDTQYF. The CDR3 nucleotides are TGTGCCAGCAGCTCCCCTCGGGCAGACACAGATACGCAGTATTTT. The chain has TRBV7-9 and TRBJ2-3; D is unclear. This CDR3 has 15 amino acids. The V and J ends lost 4 bases and 2 bases respectively, with 13 bases between them. CDR1 and CDR2 (germline): SEHNR, FQNEAQ (reference sequence).

In its sample, this clonotype was seen a few times. It may be a read error: a sequence one base away is much more abundant. J is TRBJ2-7 and V is TRBV7-2; 9 bases are a match to TRBD1. CDR1 SGHTA and CDR2 FQGNSA come from the germline V gene. This CDR3 spans 14 amino acids. CDR3 sequence (DNA): TGTGCCAGCAGCTTAGGGACAGGGGCCTACGAGCGGTACTTC. This codes for CASSLGTGAYERYF.

The sample holds many counts of this clonotype. This sequence joins TRBV9 and TRBJ1-1, with a weak D call TRBD1 (5 bases). With 0 bases removed from V and 2 bases from J, the gap between germline ends came to 14 bases. This CDR3 region has 16 residues. Germline V gene data show CDR1 as SGDLS and CDR2 as YYNGEE. The CDR3 sequence is CASSVGAVGANTEAFF. CDR3 nucleotides: TGTGCCAGCAGCGTAGGCGCAGTTGGGGCCAACACTGAAGCTTTCTTT.

This clonotype was observed many times. This chain connects TRBV6-4 to TRBJ2-2; 9 bases are shared with TRBD1. J was trimmed by 6 bases and V by 6 bases; bases with no gene match: 8. Germline lookup yields CDR1 MRHNA and CDR2 SNTAGT. There are 15 residues in the CDR3. The CDR3 DNA sequence: TGTGCCAGCAGCCCGGGACAGGGTTCATCCGGGGAGCTGTTTTTT. It yields the protein CASSPGQGSSGELFF.

As to this clonotype: It may be a read error: a sequence one base away is much more abundant. V is TRBV12-3 or TRBV12-4 and J is TRBJ2-7, with 8 bases identical to TRBD1. The J segment lost 5 bases and the V segment lost 6 bases, leaving 9 bases of the junction unmatched. The CDR3 runs to 14 residues. CDR3 in amino acids: CASSEGTGAHEQYF. The CDR3 DNA reads TGTGCCAGCAGCGAAGGGACAGGAGCCCACGAGCAGTACTTC.

Concerning this clonotype itself: This may stem from a read error, because a much larger clone lies one nucleotide away. The chain employs TRBV3-1 and TRBJ2-1, with D maybe TRBD1 (5 bases). The CDR3 is made up of 16 amino acids. Germline V gene sequence: CDR1 LGHDT, CDR2 YNNKEL (reference sequence). The CDR3: CACSQEQVLSYNEQFF. The CDR3 DNA is TGTGCCTGCAGCCAAGAACAGGTCCTTTCCTACAATGAGCAGTTCTTC.

This rearrangement joins TRBV4-1 to TRBJ2-3; D is perhaps TRBD1 (5 bases). V lost 7 bases to trimming and J lost 1 base, with 6 bases between them. The CDR3 length is 12 residues. The germline V gene has CDR1 MGHRA and CDR2 YSYEKL. The CDR3 DNA follows: TGCGCCAGCAAAGGGGGCACAGATACGCAGTATTTT. It codes for CASKGGTDTQYF.

On this clonotype itself: A much larger clone is a single base away; this may be a read error. The gene calls are TRBV20-1 and TRBJ2-2, with TRBD2 matching 16 bases. Germline values: CDR1 DFQATT, CDR2 SNEGSKA (reference sequence). This CDR3 is built from 15 residues. Trimming at V came to 7 bases and at J to 6 bases, leaving 5 bases not matched to a gene. CDR3 coding DNA: TGCAGTGTCTCGGGACTAGCGGGAGGGCCCGGGGAGCTGTTTTTT. This sequence encodes CSVSGLAGGPGELFF.

This clonotype was counted a few times. One end of the junction varies from germline; a read error may be responsible. The chain has TRBV5-3 and TRBJ2-5; D unresolved. TRBV5-3 is marked as an open reading frame, function uncertain. The CDR3 is 16 amino acids. CDR3 in DNA: TGTGCCAGCAGCTCCCCAGAGGCCGGTAATATGGAGACCCTGTACTTC. Amino acids: CASSSPEAGNMETLYF.

This clonotype was counted ten times or more. This chain connects TRBV5-8 to TRBJ2-3; D is possibly TRBD1 (6 bases). Germline lookup yields CDR1 SGHTS and CDR2 YDEGEE. The CDR3 runs to 14 residues. The CDR3 DNA follows: TGTGCAAGAGACAACAGGGACCGCACAGATACGCAGTATTTT. Its translation is CARDNRDRTDTQYF. Full variable domain (remainder filled in from reference TRBV5-8 and TRBJ2-3): EAGVTQSPTHLIKTRGQQATLRCSPISGHTSVYWYQQALGLGLQFLLWYDEGEERNRGNFPPRFSGRQFPNYSSELNVNALELEDSALYLCARDNRDRTDTQYFGPGTRLTVL.

This chain joins TRBV28 and TRBJ1-3, with 8 bases identical to TRBD1. Germline V gives CDR1 MDHEN, CDR2 SYDVKM. J was trimmed by 1 base and V by 5 bases; bases with no gene match: 1. This CDR3 region has 14 residues. The CDR3 here is CASSTGGSGNTIYF. For the CDR3, the DNA is TGTGCCAGCAGTACAGGGGGGTCTGGAAACACCATATATTTT.

This clonotype has only one observation. A read error may be the cause here, since a much bigger clone is one base away. The chain joins TRBV4-3 to TRBJ2-2; no reliable D call. The germline V gene encodes CDR1 LGHNA and CDR2 YSLEER. CDR3 length equals 14 residues. The CDR3 nucleotides are TGCGCCTGCAGCCAAGCCCAGGCCACCGGGGAGCTGTTTTTT. Amino acid sequence: CACSQAQATGELFF.

The genes are TRBV12-3 or TRBV12-4 and TRBJ2-1, with 7 bases lining up with TRBD1. The CDR3 spans 16 residues. Unmatched junction bases numbered 7, after V lost 5 bases and J lost 0 bases. The CDR3, as DNA: TGTGCCAGCAGTCCGACAGGGAAAAGCTCCTACAATGAGCAGTTCTTC. Translating gives CASSPTGKSSYNEQFF.